These 5 T cell receptor delta chains came from one sample sequenced in a study of γδ T cells in repeated Plasmodium falciparum infection. TCRdb processed the multiplex PCR reads again with the CATT caller. The top ten hold roughly 9.2% of the sample, which has tens of thousands of delta-chain clones, roughly 1.5% seen once. Flow sorting of PBMC yielded separate Vgamma9/Vdelta2+ and Vdelta2-negative gammadelta T cell populations for bulk repertoire analysis. Input material: gamma-delta T cells from blood. The receptor source for this set is a pool of human donors (malaria-infected and uninfected, not separated).

As regards this clone: For this DNA, TCRdb reports the protein of a much larger clone, which diverges at residue 15, most likely from a read error; the protein presented here is translated directly from the DNA. The chain combines TRDV1 with TRDJ1; TRDD2 aligns across 8 bases. This CDR3 has 19 amino acids. Germline V gives CDR1 TSWWSYY, CDR2 QGS. The CDR3 is CALGELHLPTKGSTNKLIF. CDR3 DNA sequence: TGTGCTCTTGGGGAACTTCATCTTCCTACGAAGGGTTCCACCAATAAACTCATCTTT.

This clone has only a few counts. TCRdb's listed protein matches a much larger clone and diverges from this DNA's translation at residue 17, likely through a read error; the protein shown comes from the DNA. The chain couples TRDV1 to TRDJ1; D possibly corresponds to TRDD3 (6 bases). From germline, CDR1 is TSWWSYY and CDR2 QGS. This CDR3 is built from 19 residues. The germline V and J ends were trimmed by 2 bases and 13 bases, with 35 bases remaining between them. CDR3 region: CALGEFSKRFRTGFKEPIF. The CDR3 nucleotides read TGTGCTCTTGGGGAATTCTCTAAAAGATTCCGTACTGGGTTTAAGGAACCCATCTTT.

This clone came up many times. The chain is built from TRDV2 and TRDJ1, with 7 positions matching TRDD3. TCRdb does not report a J gene; here it was assigned by matching the DNA to germline references. With 3 bases clipped from V and 3 bases from J, the junction kept 6 bases outside the gene matches. The CDR3 is made up of 14 amino acids. The germline V gene has CDR1 GEAIGNYY and CDR2 EKD. CDR3 sequence reads: CACDPVLGPDKLIF. DNA of the CDR3: TGTGCCTGTGACCCTGTACTGGGGCCCGATAAACTCATCTTT.

This clone is medium-sized in the sample. Other DNA sequences in this specimen translate into the identical CDR3. The chain is built from TRDV1 and TRDJ1, with 12 bases aligning to TRDD3. The J segment lost 3 bases and the V segment lost 3 bases, leaving 20 bases of the junction unmatched. This CDR3 region has 21 residues. Germline V CDR1 and CDR2: TSWWSYY, QGS. The DNA for the CDR3 is TGTGCTCTTGGGGACCGGCCTTCTCGCCACTGGGGGATACCCATGGCCGATAAACTCATCTTT. Translation gives CALGDRPSRHWGIPMADKLIF.

Worth noting for this clone: The translation of this DNA and the TCRdb protein of a much larger clone differ at residue 14, probably owing to a read error; the protein shown here is translated from the DNA. The chain is built from TRDV3 and TRDJ1, with 12 bases lining up with TRDD3. This CDR3 is built from 19 residues. CDR1 is TVYSNPD and CDR2 is GDNSRS in the germline V gene (reference sequence). J lost 3 bases, V lost 2 bases, and 19 bases had no gene match. CDR3 sequence (DNA): TGTGCCTTTTATTTTCCAACTCACTGGGGGATACCATGCGCCGATAAACTCATCTTT. Translation gives CAFYFPTHWGIPCADKLIF.